This T cell receptor (beta chain) originates from a study of shared clonotypes between healthy human individuals (dated by TCRdb to about 2020). Regarding the research as a whole: Three men and two women, aged 18 to 49 years, made up the cohort. Leukapheresis yielded between about 0.9 and 9.5 billion PBMCs per donor. Libraries were prepared and TCR repertoires were sequenced by different laboratories using diverse techniques, in order to increase sequencing depth and limit assay-specific biases. For each donor, CD4 naive and CD4 memory were each run on three plates, CD8 naive on two plates, and CD8 memory on one plate. Blood TCR repertoires of 5 or 6 healthy adults were deeply sequenced to estimate repertoire size and the extent of clonotype sharing between individuals.

Points the paper makes about the study in general: Incomplete sequencing was indicated by rarefaction of sorted-subset datasets, despite the large sequencing depth. When four donors were compared, the shared fraction of clonotypes was about 5% for naive CD4, roughly 3.4% for naive CD8, roughly 2.5% for memory CD4, and roughly 0.43% for memory CD8. The genetic and exposure-history diversity represented was limited by the small number of donors. Compared with non-shared clonotypes, clonotypes shared by all four sorted-subset donors had higher generation probabilities. Based on pairwise subsampling, the degree of clonotype sharing among donors was expected to be affected by sequencing depth. Sampling was restricted to blood, and TCR repertoires in tissue are likely to differ from TCR repertoires in blood. Naive subsets generally had larger estimated clonotype richness than memory subsets.

The germline V gene (reference sequence) supplies CDR1 LNHDA and CDR2 SQIVND. The CDR3 goes from the cysteine to the phenylalanine over 15 residues. The DNA shown is the 45-base CDR3, in frame from base 1. The germline V end is reduced by 4 bases and the J end by 2 bases; junction bases left unmatched: 4. Donors were healthy HIV-negative adults with no recently reported acute infections or vaccinations. Only Caucasian adults living in Nashville, Tennessee, USA were represented among the donors. CD4+ T cells were enriched by magnetic negative selection; naive cells were then positively selected on CD45RA, and the negative fraction formed the memory subset. Blood was obtained by leukapheresis, after which PBMCs were separated by Ficoll-Histopaque density gradient centrifugation and cryopreserved in liquid nitrogen vapor phase. Analytical flow cytometry was used to check the purity and quantity of each magnetically sorted T cell population. Genomic DNA was isolated from each sorted fraction and quantified by UV absorbance on a Nanodrop 2000c.

TCR CDR3 regions were amplified from genomic DNA by multiplex PCR using the deep immunoSEQ assay. For each cell subset, the extracted genomic DNA was distributed evenly across all wells of several immunoSEQ 96-well plates, and each plate served as one replicate. For sorted subsets, around 200 ng genomic DNA, equal to 30,000 or so T cell genomes, was loaded into each replicate PCR. Purified libraries were measured with a Qubit 3.0 fluorometer, size-checked on a Bioanalyzer 2100, and measured again with the KAPA Library Quantification kit. Every immunoSEQ 96-well plate was sequenced on a separate single-read 150-cycle Illumina NextSeq 550 flow cell. From the authors' description of their analysis: Because the immunoSEQ output included only junctional sequences and no quality scores, the filtering could not be the same as the filtering used for full-length reads. To assign V/J genes and CDR3, sequences were annotated against IMGT germline references using PyIR, a Python wrapper for IgBLAST v1.9. Any read was removed if the V/J assignment was weak (E-value above 1e-6), the CDR3 was missing, or the read contained stop codons, out-of-frame junctions, or ambiguous translated residues. A V3J clonotype was defined by an identical inferred V gene, J gene, and CDR3 amino acid sequence. Percentage overlap between repertoires was calculated by dividing the number of shared unique clonotypes by the size of the smaller repertoire. Richness of each repertoire was evaluated using RTK rarefaction, the Chao1 estimator, and Recon v2.1 estimates of unobserved clonotypes. For all TCRbeta clonotypes obtained by the gDNA method from four donors, generation probabilities were computed with OLGA. Here the immuneACCESS table is served through TCRdb, limited to in-frame sequences with V and J called. Missing clones are a known gap in these copies; in checked studies unresolved V genes cover under half, and the rest lacks a known reason. V, J and clone size reflect that table, while D and trimming were determined from the DNA. Present in this sample are about 2 million clones, 85% to 95% of which were seen just once. Of the sample, approximately 0.13% is held by the ten largest clones.

Points on this clone: It lacks a known antigen. No clone much larger than this one lies a single base away; base qualities are absent. Other DNA sequences of this sample code for an identical CDR3.

The source material was naive CD4+ T cells sorted from blood. Per the publication, the cell subset or site label means: CD45RA+ positively selected. Here the chain combines TRBV19 and TRBJ2-5, and 10 bases in between align with TRBD2. The TCR comes from a man between 18 and 29 years old in good health. The DNA sequence is TGTGCCAGTAGTAGGCTAGCGGGAGTACAAGAGACCCAGTACTTC. This codes for CASSRLAGVQETQYF.